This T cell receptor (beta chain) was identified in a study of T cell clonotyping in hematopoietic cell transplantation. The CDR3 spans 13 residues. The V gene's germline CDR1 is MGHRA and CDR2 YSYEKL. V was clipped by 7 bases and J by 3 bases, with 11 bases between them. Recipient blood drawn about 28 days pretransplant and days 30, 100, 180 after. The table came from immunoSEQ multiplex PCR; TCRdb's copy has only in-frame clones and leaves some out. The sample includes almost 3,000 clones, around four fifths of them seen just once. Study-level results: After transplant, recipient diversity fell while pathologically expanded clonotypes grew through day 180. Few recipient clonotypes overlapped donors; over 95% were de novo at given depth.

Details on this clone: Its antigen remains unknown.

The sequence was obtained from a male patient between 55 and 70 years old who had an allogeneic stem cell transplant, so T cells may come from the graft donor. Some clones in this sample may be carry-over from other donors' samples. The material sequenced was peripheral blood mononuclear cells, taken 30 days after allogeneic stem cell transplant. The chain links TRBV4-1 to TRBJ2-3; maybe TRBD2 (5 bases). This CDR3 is CASTARGTDTQYF. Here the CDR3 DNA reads TGCGCCAGCACCGCGAGAGGGACAGATACGCAGTATTTT.